The rows below give T cell receptor beta chains drawn from one sample of a study of graft-versus-host responses after intestinal transplantation. Assay used: immunoSEQ multiplex PCR; TCRdb lists only in-frame clones, some missing. The sample includes 45,000 to 55,000 clones, 90% to 95% of them seen just once. Source: PBMCs, taken 750 to 800 days after a first intestinal transplant, on the day of a second. Source of these receptors: a human patient who received an intestinal transplant, so some T cells may come from the graft donor. CDR3s include the opening cysteine and the closing phenylalanine or tryptophan. The D gene is left open where the match is weak. A row's size may be missing; if present it is once, few, many or a size class.

>TRBJ2-5|TRBV4-1|TRBD2|.
TGCGCCAGCAGCCAGGCACTAGCGGGAGAAGAGACCCAGTACTTC
CASSQALAGEETQYF
>TRBJ1-5|TRBV4-1|.|.
TGCGCCAGCAGCCAAGAGTGGAGGGGCAATCAGCCCCAGCATTTT
CASSQEWRGNQPQHF
>TRBJ1-2|TRBV7-2|.|.
TGTGCCAAGCAGATAGCGGGGGTTTATGGCTACACCTTC
CAKQIAGVYGYTF
>TRBJ1-5|TRBV25-1|.|.
TGTGCCAGCAGTGTACTTGGCAGAGATCAGCCCCAGCATTTT
CASSVLGRDQPQHF
>TRBJ2-7|TRBV5-4|TRBD2|.
TGTGCCAGCAGCTTGGGGCCTAGCGGGAGTGGGGAGCAGTACTTC
CASSLGPSGSGEQYF
>TRBJ2-7|TRBV5-1|.|.
TGCGCCAGCAGCTCGGGCTCAGGGCCCTTCTACGAGCAGTACTTC
CASSSGSGPFYEQYF
>TRBJ1-1|TRBV7-9|.|once
TGTGCCAGCAGCTTAGGCAGGACAGTAGACACTGAAGCTTTCTTT
CASSLGRTVDTEAFF
>TRBJ2-7|TRBV5-1|.|.
TGCGCCAGCAGCTTGGCCCCTGGGGAGGAGTCCTACGAGCAGTACTTC
CASSLAPGEESYEQYF
>TRBJ1-2|TRBV6-6|TRBD1|.
TGTGCCAGCAGTTACTCGCCCTTGGACAGGGACTATGGCTACACCTTC
CASSYSPLDRDYGYTF
>TRBJ2-5|TRBV7-3|TRBD1|.
TGTGCCAGCAGCTCGGGACAGGGGGCGTGGGAGACCCAGTACTTC
CASSSGQGAWETQYF
>TRBJ2-5|TRBV7-3|TRBD2|.
TGTGCCAGCAGCTTAGCGGGAGGGTGGCAAGAGACCCAGTACTTC
CASSLAGGWQETQYF
>TRBJ2-2|TRBV18|.|.
TGTGCCAGCTCACCAGTTTCGTCTAGGGACGCATCCACCGGGGAGCTGTTTTTT
CASSPVSSRDASTGELFF
>TRBJ2-7|TRBV28|TRBD1|.
TGTGCCAGCCGGGACAGGCCCTACGAGCAGTACTTC
CASRDRPYEQYF
>TRBJ2-7|TRBV19|.|.
TGTGCCAGTAGCGCAGATCCCCTCTACGAGCAGTACTTC
CASSADPLYEQYF
>TRBJ2-1|TRBV5-1|.|.
TGCGCCAGCAGCGTTAGCTGGAGCTCCTACAATGAGCAGTTCTTC
CASSVSWSSYNEQFF
>TRBJ2-7|TRBV30|.|.
TGTGCCTGGAGTCCCAGGGTGGAGCAGTACTTC
CAWSPRVEQYF
>TRBJ2-1|TRBV6-5|TRBD2|.
TGTGCCAGCAAAGCGGGAAACTACAATGAGCAGTTCTTC
CASKAGNYNEQFF
>TRBJ2-1|TRBV7-3|TRBD2|.
TGTGCCAGCAGCTCCCAGTTAGCGGGAGTGTCTGAGCAGTTCTTC
CASSSQLAGVSEQFF
>TRBJ2-1|TRBV13|.|once
TGTGCCAGCAGCTTAGTTGCCGATGGTGAGCAGTTCTTC
CASSLVADGEQFF
>TRBJ2-7|TRBV21-1|.|few
TGTGCCAGCAGCAAAGAGAAGCGGGAGGACGAGCAGTACTTC
CASSKEKREDEQYF
>TRBJ1-2|TRBV30|.|.
TGTGCCTGGAGCGTAATTGGGGCGCGCAACTATGGCTACACCTTC
CAWSVIGARNYGYTF
>TRBJ2-1|TRBV5-1|.|.
TGCGCCAGCAGCCCCCAGTCAAGGGGACAATTCAATGAGCAGTTCTTC
CASSPQSRGQFNEQFF
>TRBJ2-7|TRBV10-3|.|.
TGTGCCATCAGCCGGGACCAGTCCGCCGAGCAGTACTTC
CAISRDQSAEQYF
>TRBJ2-2|TRBV9|TRBD1|.
TGTGCCAGCAGCGGACAGGGGGGGGGCGGGGAGCTGTTTTTT
CASSGQGGGGELFF
>TRBJ2-7|TRBV6-1|TRBD2|.
TGTGCCAGCAGTAGACTAGCGGGAGCGTTGTACGAGCAGTACTTC
CASSRLAGALYEQYF
>TRBJ2-3|TRBV4-1|TRBD2|.
TGCGCCAGCAGCCAAGTTTGGTCTAGCGGAAGCACAGATACGCAGTATTTT
CASSQVWSSGSTDTQYF
>TRBJ2-7|TRBV9|TRBD2|.
TGTGCCAGCAGCGTAGAGGTAGCGGGATACCGCGAGCAGTACTTC
CASSVEVAGYREQYF
>TRBJ1-4|TRBV6-5|.|.
TGTGCCAGCATACTAGTTCTGGTGCATAATGAAAAACTGTTTTTT
CASILVLVHNEKLFF
>TRBJ2-7|TRBV7-8|TRBD2|.
TGTGCCAGCAGCTTAGGCCGGACTAGCGGACCCTACGAGCAGTACTTC
CASSLGRTSGPYEQYF
>TRBJ2-6|TRBV7-9|.|.
TGTGCCAGCAGCTTTAGCGGAGGACTGTTCCAATCTGGGGCCAACGTCCTGACTTTC
CASSFSGGLFQSGANVLTF
>TRBJ2-1|TRBV2|TRBD2|once
TGTGCCAGCTCCCGGGCGGTCCTCGGGCTAGCGGGGACCTCCTACAATGAGCAGTTCTTC
CASSRAVLGLAGTSYNEQFF
>TRBJ1-1|TRBV7-3|.|.
TGTGCCAGCAGCATGTGGGGGTTCGGTGAAGCTTTCTTT
CASSMWGFGEAFF
>TRBJ2-5|TRBV10-2|.|.
TGCGCCAGCAGGGCGGGCGGCCAAGAGACCCAGTACTTC
CASRAGGQETQYF
>TRBJ2-7|TRBV4-1|.|.
TGCGCCAGCAGCCAAACCCACGACAGGAAACTCTACGAGCAGTACTTC
CASSQTHDRKLYEQYF
>TRBJ2-3|TRBV6-1|.|.
TGTGCCAGCAGTGAACGACCGACACACACAGATACGCAGTATTTT
CASSERPTHTDTQYF
>TRBJ2-2|TRBV4-2|.|.
TGTGCCAGCAGCCAACATAGAGAGGGGGGGATGACCGGGGAGCTGTTTTTT
CASSQHREGGMTGELFF
>TRBJ2-2|TRBV5-1|.|.
TGCGCCAGCATCTGTCGGGACATCCTGAACACCGGGGAGCTGTTTTTT
CASICRDILNTGELFF
>TRBJ2-3|TRBV28|.|.
TGTGCCAGCAGTTTACCGACAGGTTTCACAGATACGCAGTATTTT
CASSLPTGFTDTQYF
>TRBJ1-2|TRBV6-5|.|.
TGTGCCACCAGACTCAATAGAGAGGACAGCTATGGCTACACCTTC
CATRLNREDSYGYTF
>TRBJ1-2|TRBV7-9|.|.
TGTGCCAGCAGCTTGGACGCCTATGGCTACACCTTC
CASSLDAYGYTF
>TRBJ1-6|TRBV2|.|.
TGTGCCAGCAGTACCAGGGGTTCACCCCTCCACTTT
CASSTRGSPLHF
>TRBJ2-7|TRBV2|.|.
TGTGCCAGCACCCCTTCAAGTATCTACGAGCAGTACTTC
CASTPSSIYEQYF
>TRBJ2-7|TRBV11-2|TRBD1|.
TGTGCCAGCAGCTCCGGACAGGGGGGCTACGAGCAGTACTTC
CASSSGQGGYEQYF
>TRBJ2-1|TRBV28|.|.
TGTGCCAGCAGTTTGCGCACTGAGCAGTTCTTC
CASSLRTEQFF
>TRBJ2-5|TRBV28|TRBD1|once
TGTGCCAGCAGCAGACAGGGCCCAGAGACCCAGTACTTC
CASSRQGPETQYF
>TRBJ1-1|TRBV14|.|.
TGTGCCAGCAGCCAAGTTTTTAGGACTGAAGCTTTCTTT
CASSQVFRTEAFF
>TRBJ2-3|TRBV28|.|.
TGTGCCAGCAGTTTCGGTTGGGGGGACACAGATACGCAGTATTTT
CASSFGWGDTDTQYF
>TRBJ1-2|TRBV6-5|.|once
TGTGCCAGCAGTACTCGGGCCCACATAAATTATGGCTACACCTTC
CASSTRAHINYGYTF
>TRBJ2-3|TRBV9|.|.
TGTGCCAGCAGCGTAGCTTCACCAGATACGCAGTATTTT
CASSVASPDTQYF
>TRBJ2-3|TRBV5-1|TRBD1|.
TGCGCCAGCAGCTTGGCTACCGGGACAGGGTTGACAGATACGCAGTATTTT
CASSLATGTGLTDTQYF